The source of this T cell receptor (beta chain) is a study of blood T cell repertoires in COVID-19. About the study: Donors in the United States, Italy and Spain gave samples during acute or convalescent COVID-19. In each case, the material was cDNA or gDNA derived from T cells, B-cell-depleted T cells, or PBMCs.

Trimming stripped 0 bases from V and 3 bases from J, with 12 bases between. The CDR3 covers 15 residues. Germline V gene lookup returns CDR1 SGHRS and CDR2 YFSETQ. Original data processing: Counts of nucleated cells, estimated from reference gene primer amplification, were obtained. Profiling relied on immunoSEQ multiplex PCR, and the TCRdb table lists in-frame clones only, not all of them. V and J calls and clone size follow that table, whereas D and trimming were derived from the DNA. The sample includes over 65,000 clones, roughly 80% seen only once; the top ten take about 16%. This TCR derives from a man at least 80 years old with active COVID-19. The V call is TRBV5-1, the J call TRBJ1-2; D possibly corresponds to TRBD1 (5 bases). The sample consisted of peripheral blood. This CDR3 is CASSLDAGYDYGYTF. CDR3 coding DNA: TGCGCCAGCAGCTTGGACGCAGGGTACGACTATGGCTACACCTTC.